The TCR beta chain under discussion was sequenced for a study of post-analysis software for immune sequencing data. Study background: The cohort encompassed relapsing-remitting, secondary progressive and progressive-relapsing multiple sclerosis disease courses.

This CDR3 comprises 16 residues. The V gene lost 4 bases and the J gene lost 0 bases, with 15 bases spanning the gap. Broader study findings: There were a few TRBV segments more frequent in patients than controls, and TRBV5-6, TRBV5-1 and TRBV20-1 were among them.

A remark on this clonotype: Its matching antigen is unknown.

Incorporated into the TCR beta cDNA libraries were unique molecular identifiers, which served to reduce PCR and sequencing biases. One entry per CDR3 protein, called by TCRdb with MiXCR from the PCR reads. The table lists about 620,000 distinct CDR3 sequences, about 40% of them singletons, with more than 1.5% in the top ten. The V gene is TRBV12-3 or TRBV12-4, the J gene TRBJ1-1; weak D call: TRBD1 (6 bases). The TCR sequence derives from a girl between 10 and 17 years old with multiple sclerosis. The sample was blood. The CDR3, as DNA: TGTGCCAGCAGTTCATCTGGACAGCCCATGAACACTGAAGCTTTCTTT. Its protein product is CASSSSGQPMNTEAFF.